The rows below give T cell receptor beta chains drawn from one sample of a study of blood T cell repertoires in COVID-19. Here immunoSEQ multiplex PCR was the method, and the copy in TCRdb shows in-frame clones only, minus some. The data hold some 150,000 clones, with around 85% observed a single time. The sample was peripheral blood. The receptors here all came from a woman in her 70s with acute or convalescent COVID-19. The CDR3 runs from the conserved cysteine through the conserved F or W. A D gene is named only where the DNA matches it firmly. Size is stated for part of the rows, as once, few or many counts, or as a class when the clone is expanded.

J gene: TRBJ1-1
D gene: TRBD1
clone size: -
CDR3 length: 14
V gene: TRBV5-1
CDR3 DNA: TGCGCCAGCAGCCAACAGGGGGCGGACACTGAAGCTTTCTTT
CDR3 protein: CASSQQGADTEAFF

J gene: TRBJ2-5
D gene: -
clone size: -
CDR3 length: 14
V gene: TRBV7-9
CDR3 DNA: TGTGCCAGCAGTATAAAGGCGGGGCAAGAGACCCAGTACTTC
CDR3 protein: CASSIKAGQETQYF

J gene: TRBJ1-1
D gene: TRBD1
clone size: -
CDR3 length: 16
V gene: TRBV7-6
CDR3 DNA: TGTGCCAGCAGCATTACTACAGGGGACATGAACACTGAAGCTTTCTTT
CDR3 protein: CASSITTGDMNTEAFF

J gene: TRBJ1-5
D gene: -
clone size: -
CDR3 length: 12
V gene: TRBV28
CDR3 DNA: TGTGCCAGCAGTGCGAGCAATCAGCCCCAGCATTTT
CDR3 protein: CASSASNQPQHF

J gene: TRBJ1-4
D gene: -
clone size: -
CDR3 length: 11
V gene: TRBV2
CDR3 DNA: TGTGCCAGCACCCCCGATGAAAAACTGTTTTTT
CDR3 protein: CASTPDEKLFF

J gene: TRBJ2-2
D gene: TRBD1
clone size: -
CDR3 length: 17
V gene: TRBV5-6
CDR3 DNA: TGTGCCAGCAGGCACCGGGACAGGGGGCGGTACACCGGGGAGCTGTTTTTT
CDR3 protein: CASRHRDRGRYTGELFF

J gene: TRBJ2-7
D gene: TRBD2
clone size: -
CDR3 length: 14
V gene: TRBV27
CDR3 DNA: TGTGCCAGCAGGAGGACTAGCGGGGTCTACGAGCAGTACTTC
CDR3 protein: CASRRTSGVYEQYF

J gene: TRBJ1-1
D gene: TRBD1
clone size: -
CDR3 length: 15
V gene: TRBV29-1
CDR3 DNA: TGCAGCACTAGGACAGGGGGCTCGGTAGGAACTGAAGCTTTCTTT
CDR3 protein: CSTRTGGSVGTEAFF

J gene: TRBJ2-7
D gene: -
clone size: -
CDR3 length: 12
V gene: TRBV3-1/TRBV3-2
CDR3 DNA: TGTGCCAGCAGCCACGGGGATGGCGAGCAGTACTTC
CDR3 protein: CASSHGDGEQYF

J gene: TRBJ2-2
D gene: TRBD2
clone size: -
CDR3 length: 16
V gene: TRBV3-1/TRBV3-2
CDR3 DNA: TGTGCCAGCAGCCAATGGGCTAGCGGGGAGGCCGGGGAGCTGTTTTTT
CDR3 protein: CASSQWASGEAGELFF

J gene: TRBJ2-3
D gene: -
clone size: -
CDR3 length: 17
V gene: TRBV19
CDR3 DNA: TGTGCCAGTAGTTTCTTAAAAGGGGGTTCTAGCACAGATACGCAGTATTTT
CDR3 protein: CASSFLKGGSSTDTQYF

J gene: TRBJ1-5
D gene: -
clone size: -
CDR3 length: 15
V gene: TRBV7-9
CDR3 DNA: TGTGCCAGCAGCTCGGACGGAGGGGCGAATCAGCCCCAGCATTTT
CDR3 protein: CASSSDGGANQPQHF

J gene: TRBJ1-2
D gene: -
clone size: many
CDR3 length: 15
V gene: TRBV19
CDR3 DNA: TGTGCCAGTAGTATAATGAGCGTCGCTAACTATGGCTACACCTTC
CDR3 protein: CASSIMSVANYGYTF

J gene: TRBJ1-1
D gene: TRBD1
clone size: -
CDR3 length: 15
V gene: TRBV3-1/TRBV3-2
CDR3 DNA: TGTGCCAGCAGCCCACGGGGACAGGGGAACACTGAAGCTTTCTTT
CDR3 protein: CASSPRGQGNTEAFF

J gene: TRBJ1-2
D gene: TRBD1
clone size: -
CDR3 length: 14
V gene: TRBV11-2
CDR3 DNA: TGTGCCAGCAGCCTCGGACAGGGGGCAAACGGCTACACCTTC
CDR3 protein: CASSLGQGANGYTF

J gene: TRBJ1-2
D gene: TRBD1
clone size: -
CDR3 length: 17
V gene: TRBV6-1
CDR3 DNA: TGTGCCAGCAGTGAACGGCAGGGGGCGCGGGCTAACTATGGCTACACCTTC
CDR3 protein: CASSERQGARANYGYTF

J gene: TRBJ2-3
D gene: TRBD1
clone size: -
CDR3 length: 15
V gene: TRBV28
CDR3 DNA: TGTGCCAGCAGTGTCCGCCAGGGGGTCACAGATACGCAGTATTTT
CDR3 protein: CASSVRQGVTDTQYF

J gene: TRBJ2-5
D gene: -
clone size: -
CDR3 length: 13
V gene: TRBV3-1/TRBV3-2
CDR3 DNA: TGTGCCAGCCGACTCGGAATTCAAGAGACCCAGTACTTC
CDR3 protein: CASRLGIQETQYF

J gene: TRBJ1-1
D gene: -
clone size: -
CDR3 length: 15
V gene: TRBV28
CDR3 DNA: TGTGCCAGCGGCCGAGGGCAGCTGATGAACACTGAAGCTTTCTTT
CDR3 protein: CASGRGQLMNTEAFF

J gene: TRBJ2-1
D gene: -
clone size: -
CDR3 length: 15
V gene: TRBV2
CDR3 DNA: TGTGCCAGCAGGGAACAGACAGTGACCTACAATGAGCAGTTCTTC
CDR3 protein: CASREQTVTYNEQFF

J gene: TRBJ1-1
D gene: -
clone size: -
CDR3 length: 12
V gene: TRBV9
CDR3 DNA: TGTGCCAGCAGCGTAGAAGGGGCTGAAGCTTTCTTT
CDR3 protein: CASSVEGAEAFF

J gene: TRBJ1-5
D gene: TRBD1
clone size: -
CDR3 length: 14
V gene: TRBV18
CDR3 DNA: TGTGCCAGCTCACCGATCGACAGGGGTCAGCCCCAGCATTTT
CDR3 protein: CASSPIDRGQPQHF

J gene: TRBJ2-7
D gene: TRBD1
clone size: -
CDR3 length: 14
V gene: TRBV6-6
CDR3 DNA: TGTGCCAGCAGTTCAAGACAGGGAATATACGAGCAGTACTTC
CDR3 protein: CASSSRQGIYEQYF

J gene: TRBJ1-1
D gene: -
clone size: -
CDR3 length: 15
V gene: TRBV28
CDR3 DNA: TGTGCCAGCAGTTTCGGGGGGGCGCAGGACACTGAAGCTTTCTTT
CDR3 protein: CASSFGGAQDTEAFF

J gene: TRBJ1-3
D gene: -
clone size: -
CDR3 length: 14
V gene: TRBV5-1
CDR3 DNA: TGCGCCAGCAGCGGAGGTAACTCTGGAAACACCATATATTTT
CDR3 protein: CASSGGNSGNTIYF

J gene: TRBJ1-2
D gene: TRBD1
clone size: -
CDR3 length: 15
V gene: TRBV30
CDR3 DNA: TGTGCCTGGAGCCTCGGACAGGGGGCGCGGTATGGCTACACCTTC
CDR3 protein: CAWSLGQGARYGYTF

J gene: TRBJ1-6
D gene: -
clone size: -
CDR3 length: 13
V gene: TRBV19
CDR3 DNA: TGTGCCAGTAGTGCGGAACGACGACCACCCCTCCACTTT
CDR3 protein: CASSAERRPPLHF

J gene: TRBJ1-5
D gene: -
clone size: few
CDR3 length: 20
V gene: TRBV7-7
CDR3 DNA: TGTGCTAGCAGCTTATGGAGGAAGGTCAGGCCCGTAAATAGCAATCAGCCCCAGCATTTT
CDR3 protein: CASSLWRKVRPVNSNQPQHF

J gene: TRBJ1-2
D gene: TRBD1
clone size: -
CDR3 length: 12
V gene: TRBV27
CDR3 DNA: TGTGCCAGCTGGACAGGGGGCACGGGCTACACCTTC
CDR3 protein: CASWTGGTGYTF

J gene: TRBJ2-3
D gene: TRBD1
clone size: -
CDR3 length: 13
V gene: TRBV25-1
CDR3 DNA: TGTGCCAGCAGTGAAGGGGGACAGGATACGCAGTATTTT
CDR3 protein: CASSEGGQDTQYF

J gene: TRBJ1-1
D gene: -
clone size: -
CDR3 length: 14
V gene: TRBV11-1
CDR3 DNA: TGTGCCAGCAGCTTACGCAGGGTGAACACTGAAGCTTTCTTT
CDR3 protein: CASSLRRVNTEAFF

J gene: TRBJ2-1
D gene: -
clone size: -
CDR3 length: 14
V gene: TRBV4-3
CDR3 DNA: TGCGCCAGCAGCCAAGAAGTGGGGGCCCGTGAGCAGTTCTTC
CDR3 protein: CASSQEVGAREQFF

J gene: TRBJ1-6
D gene: -
clone size: -
CDR3 length: 15
V gene: TRBV18
CDR3 DNA: TGTGCCAGCTCACCCCCCGGGGGATCGAATTCACCCCTCCACTTT
CDR3 protein: CASSPPGGSNSPLHF

J gene: TRBJ1-1
D gene: -
clone size: -
CDR3 length: 16
V gene: TRBV11-3
CDR3 DNA: TGTGCCAGCAGCTTAGATCGGGGGGGTCCGATCACTGAAGCTTTCTTT
CDR3 protein: CASSLDRGGPITEAFF

J gene: TRBJ2-7
D gene: TRBD2
clone size: few
CDR3 length: 16
V gene: TRBV6-5
CDR3 DNA: TGTGCCAGCAGTTATAGGGAGCGGGGGAGAACCTACGAGCAGTACTTC
CDR3 protein: CASSYRERGRTYEQYF

J gene: TRBJ1-6
D gene: TRBD1
clone size: -
CDR3 length: 20
V gene: TRBV28
CDR3 DNA: TGTGCCAGCAGAGGCGCTGCCACTCGGGACAGGAGCTCCTATAATTCACCCCTCCACTTT
CDR3 protein: CASRGAATRDRSSYNSPLHF

J gene: TRBJ2-3
D gene: TRBD2
clone size: -
CDR3 length: 20
V gene: TRBV6-1
CDR3 DNA: TGTGCCAGCAGTGACCCCGGGACTAGCGGGGGGTCGCCTGGAGCAGATACGCAGTATTTT
CDR3 protein: CASSDPGTSGGSPGADTQYF

J gene: TRBJ1-1
D gene: TRBD1
clone size: -
CDR3 length: 13
V gene: TRBV5-1
CDR3 DNA: TGCGCCAGCACCAGGGACAGCGGTACTGAAGCTTTCTTT
CDR3 protein: CASTRDSGTEAFF

J gene: TRBJ2-3
D gene: -
clone size: -
CDR3 length: 18
V gene: TRBV11-2
CDR3 DNA: TGTGCCAGCAGCCTAGCTTGGACAAGCGGGTCAAGCACAGATACGCAGTATTTT
CDR3 protein: CASSLAWTSGSSTDTQYF

J gene: TRBJ1-6
D gene: TRBD1
clone size: -
CDR3 length: 15
V gene: TRBV7-2
CDR3 DNA: TGTGCCAGCAGCTTTACCGGGACAGGGAACTCACCCCTCCACTTT
CDR3 protein: CASSFTGTGNSPLHF

J gene: TRBJ1-6
D gene: -
clone size: -
CDR3 length: 13
V gene: TRBV25-1
CDR3 DNA: TGTGCCAGCAGCACAGAGACCAATTCACCCCTCCACTTT
CDR3 protein: CASSTETNSPLHF

J gene: TRBJ1-6
D gene: -
clone size: few
CDR3 length: 17
V gene: TRBV4-1
CDR3 DNA: TGCGCCAGCAGCCAAATCGAGGGGGTCTCCTATAATTCACCCCTCCACTTT
CDR3 protein: CASSQIEGVSYNSPLHF

J gene: TRBJ2-1
D gene: TRBD2
clone size: -
CDR3 length: 15
V gene: TRBV19
CDR3 DNA: TGTGCCAGTAGTGACGGGACTAGCGGCGGAAATGAGCAGTTCTTC
CDR3 protein: CASSDGTSGGNEQFF

J gene: TRBJ1-4
D gene: TRBD1
clone size: -
CDR3 length: 15
V gene: TRBV25-1
CDR3 DNA: TGTGCCAGCAGAAACAGGGGGCAAGGGGGTGAAAAACTGTTTTTT
CDR3 protein: CASRNRGQGGEKLFF

J gene: TRBJ2-5
D gene: -
clone size: few
CDR3 length: 15
V gene: TRBV5-6
CDR3 DNA: TGTGCCAGCAGCTTGCGGGGAGTCCGCGGAGAGACCCAGTACTTC
CDR3 protein: CASSLRGVRGETQYF